The clone carrying this T cell receptor (beta chain) was observed a single time. The data stem from a study of blood T cell repertoires in COVID-19. The authors' processing: It was from reference gene primer amplification that nucleated cell counts were estimated. Assay used: immunoSEQ multiplex PCR; TCRdb lists only in-frame clones, some missing. Clone size and V and J calls were adopted from that table, with D and trimming inferred from the DNA. The top ten hold more than 3.5% of the sample, which has about 140,000 clones, 76% seen once. CDR3 length equals 15 residues. CDR1 is LGHDT, CDR2 YNNKEL, per germline (reference sequence). The V and J ends lost 3 bases and 5 bases, in that order; junction bases with no gene match: 3.

The sample comprised peripheral blood. The V and J genes are TRBV3-1 (or the pseudogene TRBV3-2) and TRBJ1-3; TRBD1 matches at 11 bases. The TCR comes from a woman older than 75 with active or convalescent COVID-19. The CDR3 region is CASSQDRGRRNTIYF. The CDR3 coding sequence is TGTGCCAGCAGCCAGGACAGGGGGCGGCGAAACACCATATATTTT.